A selection of T cell receptor beta chains follows, all from one sample in a study of blood T cell repertoires in COVID-19. Method: immunoSEQ multiplex PCR; TCRdb's copy keeps in-frame clones and lacks some. The table lists about 25,000 clones, around 83% of them singletons. Sequencing input: peripheral blood. These receptors were collected from a human donor in a cohort sampled during active COVID-19. CDR3s include the opening cysteine and the closing phenylalanine or tryptophan. The order of the fields is D gene, V gene, J gene, clone size, CDR3 DNA, CDR3 protein. A D gene is named only where the DNA matches it firmly. Size tells how often a clone was seen (once, few, many) or the class of an expanded clone, and some rows leave it out.

D gene: TRBD1; V gene: TRBV27; J gene: TRBJ2-7; clone size: once; CDR3 DNA: TGTGCCAGCAGTTTGCTACAGGGGAGACCCTACGAGCAGTACTTC; CDR3 protein: CASSLLQGRPYEQYF
D gene: TRBD1; V gene: TRBV27; J gene: TRBJ2-1; clone size: NA; CDR3 DNA: TGTGCCAGCAGTTTGACCCCGACAGGGTCCTTTTACAATGAGCAGTTCTTC; CDR3 protein: CASSLTPTGSFYNEQFF
D gene: NA; V gene: TRBV7-2; J gene: TRBJ1-6; clone size: NA; CDR3 DNA: TGTGCCAGCAGCTTAGAACAGGTTTCCCATTCACCCCTCCACTTT; CDR3 protein: CASSLEQVSHSPLHF
D gene: NA; V gene: TRBV25-1; J gene: TRBJ1-6; clone size: NA; CDR3 DNA: TGTGCCAGCAGTGAAGGTCGGTCACCCCTCCACTTT; CDR3 protein: CASSEGRSPLHF
D gene: TRBD1; V gene: TRBV4-1; J gene: TRBJ2-7; clone size: NA; CDR3 DNA: TGCGCCAGCAGCCAAGAATATCTACAGGGGGTCGACGAGCAGTACTTC; CDR3 protein: CASSQEYLQGVDEQYF
D gene: TRBD1; V gene: TRBV24-1; J gene: TRBJ1-2; clone size: NA; CDR3 DNA: TGTGCCACCAGTGATGCCGGACAGGGAGTACATGGCTACACCTTC; CDR3 protein: CATSDAGQGVHGYTF
D gene: NA; V gene: TRBV30; J gene: TRBJ2-5; clone size: NA; CDR3 DNA: TGTGCCTGGGACACGTCGCGGGCCGGGGAGACCCAGTACTTC; CDR3 protein: CAWDTSRAGETQYF
D gene: NA; V gene: TRBV11-2; J gene: TRBJ2-7; clone size: once; CDR3 DNA: TGTGCCAGCAGCTTAGTTGTAGTCCCAACCCCCATAAACTACGAGCAGTACTTC; CDR3 protein: CASSLVVVPTPINYEQYF
D gene: TRBD1; V gene: TRBV7-6; J gene: TRBJ1-4; clone size: once; CDR3 DNA: TGTGCCAGCAGCTTAGACGGACAGGGTCGCGGAAAACTGTTTTTT; CDR3 protein: CASSLDGQGRGKLFF
D gene: TRBD1; V gene: TRBV5-1; J gene: TRBJ1-5; clone size: NA; CDR3 DNA: TGCGCCAGCAGCCTCGGGACAGGGGGGCAGCCCCAGCATTTT; CDR3 protein: CASSLGTGGQPQHF
D gene: NA; V gene: TRBV27; J gene: TRBJ2-7; clone size: once; CDR3 DNA: TGTGCCAGCAGAAGGACGAATAGCGGCGCCATCCTCTACGAGCAGTACTTC; CDR3 protein: CASRRTNSGAILYEQYF
D gene: NA; V gene: TRBV21-1; J gene: TRBJ2-3; clone size: NA; CDR3 DNA: TGTGCCAGCAGGACCTCGGGGAGCCCTCACGATACGCAGTATTTT; CDR3 protein: CASRTSGSPHDTQYF
D gene: TRBD2; V gene: TRBV18; J gene: TRBJ2-1; clone size: NA; CDR3 DNA: TGTGCCAGCTCACCGGAACTAGCGGGGTTGGATGAGCAGTTCTTC; CDR3 protein: CASSPELAGLDEQFF
D gene: NA; V gene: TRBV12-3/TRBV12-4; J gene: TRBJ2-7; clone size: NA; CDR3 DNA: TGTGCCAGCACCCAGAGGAGAGGTGACGAGCAGTACTTC; CDR3 protein: CASTQRRGDEQYF
D gene: TRBD2; V gene: TRBV3-1/TRBV3-2; J gene: TRBJ2-3; clone size: NA; CDR3 DNA: TGTGCCAGCAGCCAAGATGGAGCGGGGGGGGATACGCAGTATTTT; CDR3 protein: CASSQDGAGGDTQYF
D gene: TRBD2; V gene: TRBV20-1; J gene: TRBJ2-7; clone size: few; CDR3 DNA: TGCAGTGCTAGTCCCGGGACTAGCGGGAGGATCCAAGCGCACGAGCAGTACTTC; CDR3 protein: CSASPGTSGRIQAHEQYF
D gene: NA; V gene: TRBV23-1; J gene: TRBJ1-5; clone size: NA; CDR3 DNA: TGCGCCAGCAGGAAACAGGGCGGGGGAAAGCCCCAGCATTTT; CDR3 protein: CASRKQGGGKPQHF
D gene: NA; V gene: TRBV29-1; J gene: TRBJ2-1; clone size: NA; CDR3 DNA: TGCAGCGTTGAAGGGAGTCAGCGAAATGAGCAGTTCTTC; CDR3 protein: CSVEGSQRNEQFF
D gene: NA; V gene: TRBV9; J gene: TRBJ2-2; clone size: NA; CDR3 DNA: TGTGCCAGCAGCGTAGCAGAGGAGGGCGCCGGGGAGCTGTTTTTT; CDR3 protein: CASSVAEEGAGELFF
D gene: NA; V gene: TRBV28; J gene: TRBJ1-5; clone size: NA; CDR3 DNA: TGTGCCAGCACCCCGGGAGGGACAAGTCAGCCCCAGCATTTT; CDR3 protein: CASTPGGTSQPQHF
D gene: NA; V gene: TRBV12-5; J gene: TRBJ2-7; clone size: NA; CDR3 DNA: TGTGCTAGTGGTTTGGTACTGGGCGGGATTGGCGAGCAGTACTTC; CDR3 protein: CASGLVLGGIGEQYF
D gene: NA; V gene: TRBV19; J gene: TRBJ2-7; clone size: few; CDR3 DNA: TGTGCCAGTCGGGCCCTCCAGGGGAATGGAGAGCAGTACTTC; CDR3 protein: CASRALQGNGEQYF
D gene: TRBD1; V gene: TRBV28; J gene: TRBJ1-6; clone size: NA; CDR3 DNA: TGTGCCAGCACCCGGGACAGGGGTTATTCACCCCTCCACTTT; CDR3 protein: CASTRDRGYSPLHF
D gene: NA; V gene: TRBV7-2; J gene: TRBJ2-3; clone size: NA; CDR3 DNA: TGTGCCAGCAGCTCGCAGGCTTCGGCAGATACGCAGTATTTT; CDR3 protein: CASSSQASADTQYF
D gene: NA; V gene: TRBV12-3/TRBV12-4; J gene: TRBJ1-5; clone size: NA; CDR3 DNA: TGTGCCAGCGGTACAGCCTACAATCAGCCCCAGCATTTT; CDR3 protein: CASGTAYNQPQHF
D gene: TRBD2; V gene: TRBV30; J gene: TRBJ2-1; clone size: NA; CDR3 DNA: TGTGCCTGGACGGGTTCTAGCGGGCGCTACAATGAGCAGTTCTTC; CDR3 protein: CAWTGSSGRYNEQFF
D gene: TRBD2; V gene: TRBV5-1; J gene: TRBJ2-3; clone size: NA; CDR3 DNA: TGCGCCAGCAGCTTGGGACTAGCGAGCACAGATACGCAGTATTTT; CDR3 protein: CASSLGLASTDTQYF
D gene: TRBD1; V gene: TRBV28; J gene: TRBJ1-5; clone size: NA; CDR3 DNA: TGTGCCAGCGGAAGAACGGGACAGGGAAATCAGCCCCAGCATTTT; CDR3 protein: CASGRTGQGNQPQHF
D gene: TRBD1; V gene: TRBV2; J gene: TRBJ2-7; clone size: few; CDR3 DNA: TGTGCCAGCGCAGCCTTAGGGGGCAACTACGAGCAGTACTTC; CDR3 protein: CASAALGGNYEQYF
D gene: NA; V gene: TRBV3-1/TRBV3-2; J gene: TRBJ1-1; clone size: few; CDR3 DNA: TGTGCCAGCAGCCAAGGAACAGTGAACACTGAAGCTTTCTTT; CDR3 protein: CASSQGTVNTEAFF
D gene: NA; V gene: TRBV10-2; J gene: TRBJ1-1; clone size: NA; CDR3 DNA: TGCGCCAGCAGAGCAGGGTCCCCTAACACTGAAGCTTTCTTT; CDR3 protein: CASRAGSPNTEAFF
D gene: NA; V gene: TRBV24-1; J gene: TRBJ2-3; clone size: NA; CDR3 DNA: TGTGCCACCAGTGATTCTTCCCTTTTACAGGATACGCAGTATTTT; CDR3 protein: CATSDSSLLQDTQYF
D gene: TRBD1; V gene: TRBV6-2/TRBV6-3; J gene: TRBJ1-2; clone size: once; CDR3 DNA: TGTGCCAGCAGCCCTGGGACAGGGGCTGGCTACACCTTC; CDR3 protein: CASSPGTGAGYTF
D gene: TRBD2; V gene: TRBV5-1; J gene: TRBJ2-1; clone size: NA; CDR3 DNA: TGCGCCAGCAGCTTGGTGGCGGGAGTGGGGTACAATGAGCAGTTCTTC; CDR3 protein: CASSLVAGVGYNEQFF
D gene: NA; V gene: TRBV6-5; J gene: TRBJ1-3; clone size: NA; CDR3 DNA: TGTGCCAGCAGTTACTCGGGGATACGGGGAGGGGGCACCATATATTTT; CDR3 protein: CASSYSGIRGGGTIYF
D gene: NA; V gene: TRBV7-8; J gene: TRBJ1-6; clone size: NA; CDR3 DNA: TGTGCCAGCACCACTGGGGGCCTCAATTCACCCCTCCACTTT; CDR3 protein: CASTTGGLNSPLHF
D gene: NA; V gene: TRBV13; J gene: TRBJ2-1; clone size: NA; CDR3 DNA: TGTGCCAGCCGGCTTTCAATAGCCTATGAGCAGTTCTTC; CDR3 protein: CASRLSIAYEQFF
D gene: NA; V gene: TRBV16; J gene: TRBJ1-2; clone size: NA; CDR3 DNA: TGTGCCAGCAGCCAATCCACCACTTGGACGGGGGGTAAAACCTTC; CDR3 protein: CASSQSTTWTGGKTF
D gene: NA; V gene: TRBV7-2; J gene: TRBJ2-5; clone size: few; CDR3 DNA: TGTGCCAGCAGCTTAGAGGGGATTGGGGTGGAGACCCAGTACTTC; CDR3 protein: CASSLEGIGVETQYF
D gene: NA; V gene: TRBV5-5; J gene: TRBJ1-5; clone size: NA; CDR3 DNA: TGTGCCAGCAGCTTGGTGGCAGACAATCAGCCCCAGCATTTT; CDR3 protein: CASSLVADNQPQHF
D gene: TRBD1; V gene: TRBV5-1; J gene: TRBJ1-1; clone size: NA; CDR3 DNA: TGCGCCAGCAGCTACCTCTCAGGGGGAAGCACTGAAGCTTTCTTT; CDR3 protein: CASSYLSGGSTEAFF
D gene: NA; V gene: TRBV11-2; J gene: TRBJ2-2; clone size: NA; CDR3 DNA: TGTGCCAGCAGCTCGGCGAGCGGGTACGCGAACACCGGGGAGCTGTTTTTT; CDR3 protein: CASSSASGYANTGELFF
D gene: NA; V gene: TRBV5-1; J gene: TRBJ1-4; clone size: NA; CDR3 DNA: TGCGCCAGCAGCTTAAGGCAGGGAACTAATGAAAAACTGTTTTTT; CDR3 protein: CASSLRQGTNEKLFF
D gene: TRBD2; V gene: TRBV18; J gene: TRBJ2-1; clone size: few; CDR3 DNA: TGTGCCAGCTCGCCCCCGGGACTAGCGGGGTTTGAGCAGTTCTTC; CDR3 protein: CASSPPGLAGFEQFF
D gene: TRBD1; V gene: TRBV3-1/TRBV3-2; J gene: TRBJ1-1; clone size: NA; CDR3 DNA: TGTGCCAGCAGCCCTTCCAAGGGACAGGGTGCTTTGGAAACTGAAGCTTTCTTT; CDR3 protein: CASSPSKGQGALETEAFF
D gene: TRBD2; V gene: TRBV29-1; J gene: TRBJ2-7; clone size: NA; CDR3 DNA: TGCAGCGTTGACGGGATTAGCGGGGGGCAGGAGGGGCAGTACTTC; CDR3 protein: CSVDGISGGQEGQYF
D gene: TRBD2; V gene: TRBV6-5; J gene: TRBJ2-3; clone size: NA; CDR3 DNA: TGTGCCAGCAGTTACTCGCCAGCGGGGGGGGATACGCAGTATTTT; CDR3 protein: CASSYSPAGGDTQYF
D gene: NA; V gene: TRBV27; J gene: TRBJ2-7; clone size: NA; CDR3 DNA: TGTGCCAGCAGTCCTCAGGGGCCCTTTACCTACGAGCAGTACTTC; CDR3 protein: CASSPQGPFTYEQYF
D gene: TRBD1; V gene: TRBV29-1; J gene: TRBJ1-1; clone size: few; CDR3 DNA: TGCAGCGTTGAACAAACAGGGGCTGAAGCTTTCTTT; CDR3 protein: CSVEQTGAEAFF
D gene: TRBD1; V gene: TRBV6-5; J gene: TRBJ1-4; clone size: NA; CDR3 DNA: TGTGCCAGCAGTTTGACAGGGGGTAATGAAAAACTGTTTTTT; CDR3 protein: CASSLTGGNEKLFF
D gene: NA; V gene: TRBV7-9; J gene: TRBJ2-7; clone size: NA; CDR3 DNA: TGTGCCAGCAGCCCAAGCGACGGGAAGGTTGACGAGCAGTACTTC; CDR3 protein: CASSPSDGKVDEQYF